The clone carrying this T cell receptor beta chain was seen only a few times. This entry comes from a study of response to subunit inactivated influenza vaccine. TCRdb independently ran MiXCR on the RT-PCR reads; one entry per CDR3 protein. This table has roughly 170,000 distinct CDR3 sequences, about 9% appearing once. Germline V gene lookup returns CDR1 SGHAT and CDR2 FQNNGV. V dropped 1 base and J dropped 6 bases, with 10 bases sitting between them. This CDR3 has 13 amino acids. The sequencing here drew on non-naive T cells sorted from PBMCs, taken on the day of vaccination. This chain joins TRBV11-2 and TRBJ2-7; D not certain. This clonotype was obtained from a man aged 50-59 years who received an inactivated influenza vaccine. The CDR3 DNA follows: TGTGCCAGCAGCTTAGCCCCGAACTCCGAGCAGTACTTC. It encodes CASSLAPNSEQYF.